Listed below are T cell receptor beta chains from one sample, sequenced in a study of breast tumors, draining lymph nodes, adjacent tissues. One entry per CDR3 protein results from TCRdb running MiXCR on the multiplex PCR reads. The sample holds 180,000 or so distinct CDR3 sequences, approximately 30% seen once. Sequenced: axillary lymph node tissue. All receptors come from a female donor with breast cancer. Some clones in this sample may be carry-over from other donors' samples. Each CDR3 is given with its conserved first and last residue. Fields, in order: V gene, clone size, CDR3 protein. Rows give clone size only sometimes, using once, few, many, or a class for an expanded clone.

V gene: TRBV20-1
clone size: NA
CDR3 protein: CSAWSGRASYNEQFF

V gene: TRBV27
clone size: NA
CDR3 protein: CASSLRGAGELFF

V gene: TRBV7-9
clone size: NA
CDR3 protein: CASSYQRGLRLNSPLHF

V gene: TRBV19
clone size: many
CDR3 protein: CASSTVNEQFF

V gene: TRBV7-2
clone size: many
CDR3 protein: CASSSRTSIQYF

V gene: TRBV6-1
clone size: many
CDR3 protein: CASSPGQGGLVGELFF

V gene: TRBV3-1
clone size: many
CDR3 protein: CASSQGTGKKETQYF

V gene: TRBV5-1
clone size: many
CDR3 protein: CASSLVVQPYEQYF

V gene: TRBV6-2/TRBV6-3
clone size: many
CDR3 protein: CASSSPSGGALTYEQYF

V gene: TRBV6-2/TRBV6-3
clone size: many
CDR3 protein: CASSSGGPTTSGSKETQYF

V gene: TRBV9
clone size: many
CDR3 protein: CASSPRLTLGETQYF